These T cell receptor beta chains were read from a single sample in a study of cytomegalovirus exposure and HLA in healthy donors. Clones were read by immunoSEQ multiplex PCR, and TCRdb kept only the in-frame ones, dropping some. This table holds around 130,000 clones, over 70% found once. The sequenced sample consisted of PBMCs. These receptors all come from a woman aged 40 to 50 in good health and CMV-seronegative. Each CDR3 is given with its conserved first and last residue. A D gene is named only where the DNA matches it firmly.

>TRBJ2-1|TRBV29-1|-
CSVVPGNNEQFF
>TRBJ2-6|TRBV28|-
CASSRSGANVLTF
>TRBJ1-1|TRBV28|-
CASSLPGQNTEAFF
>TRBJ2-3|TRBV7-9|TRBD1
CASSRPGQGSDTQYF
>TRBJ2-3|TRBV9|-
CASSVVGGQRSPDTQYF
>TRBJ2-3|TRBV5-1|TRBD1
CASSLEGGETADTQYF
>TRBJ1-1|TRBV28|-
CASSSVSEAFF
>TRBJ2-7|TRBV6-5|TRBD1
CASSYSHGTGTHEQYF
>TRBJ2-7|TRBV6-1|TRBD1
CASLKARTGNYEQYF
>TRBJ2-1|TRBV19|TRBD2
CASSAGLAGSLEYNEQFF
>TRBJ2-7|TRBV6-5|TRBD1
CASSERTGETEQYF
>TRBJ1-1|TRBV6-5|-
CASRANTEAFF
>TRBJ2-1|TRBV7-9|-
CASSLAGGNNEQFF
>TRBJ2-7|TRBV27|-
CASSLGDSYEQYF
>TRBJ1-2|TRBV10-3|TRBD1
CAISEQDRDGGYTF
>TRBJ1-1|TRBV19|-
CASRRNTEAFF
>TRBJ2-5|TRBV7-8|TRBD2
CASSLPGLAGGETQYF
>TRBJ1-5|TRBV19|-
CASSWGGGQPQHF
>TRBJ1-5|TRBV19|-
CASTLERVGQPQHF
>TRBJ2-5|TRBV28|TRBD1
CASSTSTGFQETQYF